A selection of T cell receptor beta chains follows, all from one sample in a study of blood T cell repertoires in COVID-19. Produced via immunoSEQ multiplex PCR; TCRdb's table is partial and in-frame only. The sample records about 140,000 clones, about four fifths being singletons. Sequencing used PBMCs or T cells enriched from blood (not recorded which). These receptors were obtained from a man aged 35-49 years with acute COVID-19. Both conserved end residues are part of each CDR3. Fields, in order: V gene, clone size, J gene, D gene, CDR3 protein, CDR3 DNA. D genes are given only for firm matches. The size field is filled for only some rows; it gives once, few, many or a size class.

V: TRBV3-1/TRBV3-2
size: -
J: TRBJ2-1
D: -
CDR3: CASSQSLVSNEQFF
DNA: TGTGCCAGCAGCCAATCCCTAGTATCCAATGAGCAGTTCTTC

V: TRBV9
size: few
J: TRBJ1-4
D: TRBD1
CDR3: CASSTKGGGGEKLFF
DNA: TGTGCCAGCAGCACAAAAGGGGGCGGAGGTGAAAAACTGTTTTTT

V: TRBV11-2
size: -
J: TRBJ2-2
D: TRBD2
CDR3: CASSTTSETGELFF
DNA: TGTGCCAGCAGCACTACTAGCGAAACCGGGGAGCTGTTTTTT

V: TRBV2
size: -
J: TRBJ2-3
D: -
CDR3: CASRAFSSTDTQYF
DNA: TGTGCCAGCAGGGCATTCTCAAGCACAGATACGCAGTATTTT

V: TRBV5-6
size: -
J: TRBJ2-2
D: -
CDR3: CASSLGGTGELFF
DNA: TGTGCCAGCAGCTTGGGCGGTACTGGGGAGCTGTTTTTT

V: TRBV5-1
size: once
J: TRBJ2-1
D: TRBD1
CDR3: CASSLALRGLEFF
DNA: TGCGCCAGCAGCTTGGCCTTGAGGGGGCTAGAGTTCTTC

V: TRBV7-2
size: -
J: TRBJ2-1
D: -
CDR3: CASQDLYNNEQFF
DNA: TGTGCCAGCCAGGATCTTTACAACAATGAGCAGTTCTTC

V: TRBV6-2/TRBV6-3
size: -
J: TRBJ1-1
D: TRBD1
CDR3: CASSRGDRAGTEAFF
DNA: TGTGCCAGCAGTCGAGGGGACAGGGCCGGCACTGAAGCTTTCTTT

V: TRBV4-1
size: -
J: TRBJ2-1
D: TRBD2
CDR3: CASSKGTSGDTSYNEQFF
DNA: TGCGCCAGCAGCAAAGGGACTAGCGGGGATACTTCCTACAATGAGCAGTTCTTC

V: TRBV5-1
size: -
J: TRBJ2-1
D: TRBD1
CDR3: CASSLAGVGTGYNEQFF
DNA: TGCGCCAGCAGCTTGGCCGGCGTCGGGACAGGTTACAATGAGCAGTTCTTC

V: TRBV6-2/TRBV6-3
size: -
J: TRBJ2-7
D: -
CDR3: CASSNSYASYEQYF
DNA: TGTGCCAGCAGTAACAGCTACGCCAGCTACGAGCAGTACTTC

V: TRBV5-5
size: -
J: TRBJ1-1
D: -
CDR3: CASSSTEAFF
DNA: TGTGCCAGCAGCTCAACTGAAGCTTTCTTT

V: TRBV18
size: -
J: TRBJ2-7
D: TRBD1
CDR3: CASSPVDRGDKYEQYF
DNA: TGTGCCAGCTCACCAGTAGACAGGGGGGATAAGTACGAGCAGTACTTC

V: TRBV10-2
size: -
J: TRBJ2-1
D: TRBD2
CDR3: CASSPSGSYNEQFF
DNA: TGCGCCAGCAGTCCTAGCGGCTCCTACAATGAGCAGTTCTTC

V: TRBV9
size: -
J: TRBJ2-1
D: TRBD1
CDR3: CASSVWDRGAYNEQFF
DNA: TGTGCCAGCAGCGTGTGGGACAGGGGGGCCTACAATGAGCAGTTCTTC

V: TRBV9
size: -
J: TRBJ1-3
D: -
CDR3: CASSTYRPDSEFTSSGNTIYF
DNA: TGTGCCAGCAGCACTTACCGACCGGACTCCGAGTTTACTAGCTCTGGAAACACCATATATTTT

V: TRBV19
size: -
J: TRBJ1-4
D: TRBD1
CDR3: CASSMKTGYDEKLFF
DNA: TGTGCCAGTAGTATGAAGACAGGGTACGATGAAAAACTGTTTTTT

V: TRBV19
size: few
J: TRBJ2-5
D: TRBD1
CDR3: CASSSSVGGTGAPGETQYF
DNA: TGTGCCAGTAGTTCCTCGGTGGGAGGGACAGGGGCGCCTGGGGAGACCCAGTACTTC

V: TRBV7-2
size: -
J: TRBJ2-3
D: TRBD2
CDR3: CASSLGGGATDTQYF
DNA: TGTGCCAGCAGCTTAGGCGGGGGGGCCACAGATACGCAGTATTTT

V: TRBV28
size: -
J: TRBJ2-7
D: -
CDR3: CASSLRVLQTYEQYF
DNA: TGTGCCAGCAGTTTGAGGGTACTGCAAACCTACGAGCAGTACTTC

V: TRBV5-1
size: -
J: TRBJ2-7
D: -
CDR3: CASSSGQTQQYF
DNA: TGCGCCAGCAGCTCCGGACAGACCCAGCAGTACTTC

V: TRBV5-4
size: -
J: TRBJ2-4
D: TRBD2
CDR3: CASSVTSGGPKNIQYF
DNA: TGTGCCAGCAGCGTAACTAGCGGGGGGCCAAAAAACATTCAGTACTTC

V: TRBV4-3
size: -
J: TRBJ1-2
D: TRBD1
CDR3: CASSQDYPGTAYGYTF
DNA: TGCGCCAGCAGCCAGGATTATCCCGGGACAGCCTATGGCTACACCTTC

V: TRBV2
size: -
J: TRBJ1-2
D: TRBD1
CDR3: CASSELQGSYGYTF
DNA: TGTGCCAGCAGTGAATTACAGGGGAGCTATGGCTACACCTTC

V: TRBV28
size: -
J: TRBJ2-1
D: TRBD2
CDR3: CASSLAGGYNEQFF
DNA: TGTGCCAGCAGTCTAGCGGGGGGATACAATGAGCAGTTCTTC

V: TRBV18
size: -
J: TRBJ2-7
D: TRBD1
CDR3: CASSPLSGTAVYEQYF
DNA: TGTGCCAGCTCACCACTTTCCGGGACAGCGGTATACGAGCAGTACTTC

V: TRBV27
size: -
J: TRBJ1-4
D: -
CDR3: CASREAGPVSNEKLFF
DNA: TGTGCCAGCAGAGAAGCAGGCCCGGTCAGTAATGAAAAACTGTTTTTT

V: TRBV6-4
size: few
J: TRBJ2-1
D: -
CDR3: CASSDGLLREQFF
DNA: TGTGCCAGCAGCGATGGACTGCTCCGCGAGCAGTTCTTC

V: TRBV5-1
size: once
J: TRBJ2-7
D: TRBD2
CDR3: CASSPDGASGRYEQYF
DNA: TGCGCCAGCAGCCCCGATGGGGCTAGCGGGAGGTACGAGCAGTACTTC

V: TRBV3-1/TRBV3-2
size: -
J: TRBJ1-1
D: -
CDR3: CASSQAQIGVGNTEAFF
DNA: TGTGCCAGCAGCCAAGCCCAAATCGGGGTGGGTAACACTGAAGCTTTCTTT

V: TRBV18
size: few
J: TRBJ1-4
D: TRBD1
CDR3: CASSTFQGEGEKLFF
DNA: TGTGCCAGCTCAACCTTCCAGGGGGAAGGGGAAAAACTGTTTTTT

V: TRBV9
size: few
J: TRBJ1-2
D: TRBD1
CDR3: CASSPGDSSNYGYTF
DNA: TGTGCCAGCAGCCCCGGGGACAGTTCTAACTATGGCTACACCTTC

V: TRBV27
size: -
J: TRBJ2-1
D: -
CDR3: CASSLRTDGDEQFF
DNA: TGTGCCAGCAGTCTTCGGACAGACGGGGATGAGCAGTTCTTC

V: TRBV7-9
size: once
J: TRBJ2-1
D: -
CDR3: CASSLDRLNEQFF
DNA: TGTGCCAGCAGCTTAGACAGGCTGAATGAGCAGTTCTTC

V: TRBV3-1/TRBV3-2
size: -
J: TRBJ2-1
D: -
CDR3: CASSQDSNEQFF
DNA: TGTGCCAGCAGCCAAGACAGCAATGAGCAGTTCTTC

V: TRBV27
size: -
J: TRBJ2-1
D: TRBD2
CDR3: CASSSGLADNNEQFF
DNA: TGTGCCAGCAGTTCCGGACTAGCGGATAACAATGAGCAGTTCTTC

V: TRBV7-2
size: -
J: TRBJ2-5
D: TRBD2
CDR3: CASRSGLAGEAETQYF
DNA: TGTGCCAGCCGAAGCGGACTAGCGGGGGAGGCGGAGACCCAGTACTTC

V: TRBV14
size: -
J: TRBJ2-7
D: -
CDR3: CASSMASASFYEQYF
DNA: TGTGCCAGCAGCATGGCTAGCGCATCCTTCTACGAGCAGTACTTC

V: TRBV7-2
size: -
J: TRBJ1-2
D: TRBD1
CDR3: CASSLDRQGIIGGYTF
DNA: TGTGCCAGCAGCTTAGACAGACAGGGTATTATTGGAGGCTACACCTTC

V: TRBV4-3
size: -
J: TRBJ2-7
D: TRBD1
CDR3: CASSQEWRETGGSYEQYF
DNA: TGCGCCAGCAGCCAAGAGTGGCGGGAAACAGGGGGCTCCTACGAGCAGTACTTC